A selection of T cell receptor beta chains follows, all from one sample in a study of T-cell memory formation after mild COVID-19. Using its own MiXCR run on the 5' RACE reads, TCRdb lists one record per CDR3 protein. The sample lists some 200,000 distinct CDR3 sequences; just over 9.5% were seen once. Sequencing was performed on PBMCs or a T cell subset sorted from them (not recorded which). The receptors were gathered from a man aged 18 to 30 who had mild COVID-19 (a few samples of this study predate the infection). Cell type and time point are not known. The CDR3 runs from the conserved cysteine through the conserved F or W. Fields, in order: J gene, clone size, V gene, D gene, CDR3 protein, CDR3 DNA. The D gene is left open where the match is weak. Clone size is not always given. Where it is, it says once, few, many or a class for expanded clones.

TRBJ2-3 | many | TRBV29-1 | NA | CSVEDPRRSDTQYF | TGCAGCGTTGAAGACCCCCGGAGGTCGGATACGCAGTATTTT
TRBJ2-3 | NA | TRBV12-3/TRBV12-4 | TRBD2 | CASNPSGGGTDTQYF | TGTGCCAGCAACCCTTCGGGGGGGGGCACAGATACGCAGTATTTT
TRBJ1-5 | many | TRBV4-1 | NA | CASSQDSGVSQPQHF | TGCGCCAGCAGCCAAGATTCAGGGGTCAGTCAGCCCCAGCATTTT
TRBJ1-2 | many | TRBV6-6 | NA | CASSDREIYGYTF | TGTGCCAGCAGCGACCGGGAGATCTATGGCTACACCTTC
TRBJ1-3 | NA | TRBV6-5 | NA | CASSYSQRSGNTIYF | TGTGCCAGCAGTTACTCGCAGCGCTCTGGAAACACCATATATTTT
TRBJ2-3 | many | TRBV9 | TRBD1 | CASSPRQGPADTQYF | TGTGCCAGCAGCCCAAGACAGGGGCCCGCAGATACGCAGTATTTT
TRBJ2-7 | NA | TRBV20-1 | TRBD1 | CSASRRDRGDEQYF | TGCAGTGCCTCCAGAAGGGACAGGGGGGACGAGCAGTACTTC
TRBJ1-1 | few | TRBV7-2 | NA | CASSLGTERKAFF | TGTGCCAGCAGCTTAGGGACGGAACGAAAGGCTTTCTTT
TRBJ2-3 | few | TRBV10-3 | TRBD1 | CAIGPEPGQWGTDTQYF | TGTGCCATCGGACCCGAACCGGGACAGTGGGGGACAGATACGCAGTATTTT
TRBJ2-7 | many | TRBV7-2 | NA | CASSLVSDEQYF | TGTGCCAGCAGCTTAGTTTCCGACGAGCAGTACTTC
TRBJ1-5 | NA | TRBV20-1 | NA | CSASYSNQPQHF | TGCAGTGCTAGTTACAGCAATCAGCCCCAGCATTTT
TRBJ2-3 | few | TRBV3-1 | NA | CASSQDFSVANTQYF | TGTGCCAGCAGCCAAGATTTCAGCGTGGCAAATACGCAGTATTTT
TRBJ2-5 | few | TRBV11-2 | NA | CASSLVGYTTGETQYF | TGTGCCAGCAGCTTAGTTGGCTACACGACCGGGGAGACCCAGTACTTC
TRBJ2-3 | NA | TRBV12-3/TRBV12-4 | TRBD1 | CASSFGVWGRGHGGRTDTQYF | TGTGCCAGCAGTTTCGGTGTGTGGGGCAGGGGGCACGGGGGCCGGACAGATACGCAGTATTTT
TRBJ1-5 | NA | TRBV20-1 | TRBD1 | CSAGDRGYNQPQHF | TGCAGTGCTGGGGACAGGGGGTACAATCAGCCCCAGCATTTT
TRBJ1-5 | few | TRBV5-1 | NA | CASRPTGGSNQPQHF | TGCGCCAGTCGTCCTACCGGCGGTAGCAATCAGCCCCAGCATTTT
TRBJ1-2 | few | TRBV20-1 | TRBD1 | CSARDATGDYLNYGYTF | TGCAGTGCTAGAGATGCGACAGGGGACTACTTAAACTATGGCTACACCTTC
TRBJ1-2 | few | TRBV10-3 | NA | CAITSRSKPGYGYTF | TGTGCCATCACCTCCCGGTCGAAACCCGGATATGGCTACACCTTC
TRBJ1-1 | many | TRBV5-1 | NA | CASSFSTGMNTEAFF | TGCGCCAGCAGCTTCTCGACCGGCATGAACACTGAAGCTTTCTTT
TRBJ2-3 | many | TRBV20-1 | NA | CSAREVLATQYF | TGCAGTGCTAGAGAAGTGCTAGCAACGCAGTATTTT
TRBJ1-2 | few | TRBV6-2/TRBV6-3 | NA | CASNVGTNYGYTF | TGTGCCAGCAACGTCGGCACTAACTATGGCTACACCTTC
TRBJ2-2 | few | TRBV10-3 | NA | CAISPFLNTGELFF | TGTGCCATCAGCCCTTTCCTGAACACCGGGGAGCTGTTTTTT
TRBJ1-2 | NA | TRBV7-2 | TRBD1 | CASSLTAGGSYGYTF | TGTGCCAGCAGCTTAACGGCAGGGGGCAGCTATGGCTACACCTTC
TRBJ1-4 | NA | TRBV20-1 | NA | CSARVVSNEKLFF | TGCAGTGCTAGAGTAGTCTCTAATGAAAAACTGTTTTTT
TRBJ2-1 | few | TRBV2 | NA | CASSLSSEQFF | TGTGCCAGCAGTCTCTCTAGCGAGCAGTTCTTC
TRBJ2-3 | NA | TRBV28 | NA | CASRRTSMDTQYF | TGTGCCAGCAGACGGACATCCATGGATACGCAGTATTTT
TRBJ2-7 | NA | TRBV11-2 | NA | CASSTQATYEQYF | TGTGCCAGCAGCACACAGGCGACCTACGAGCAGTACTTC
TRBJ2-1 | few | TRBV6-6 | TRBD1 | CASSPGGAGPYNEQFF | TGTGCCAGCAGTCCAGGGGGCGCAGGGCCCTACAATGAGCAGTTCTTC
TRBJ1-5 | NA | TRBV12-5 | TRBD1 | CASGLVLGQGATFSNQPQHF | TGTGCTAGTGGTTTGGTATTGGGACAGGGGGCGACCTTTAGCAATCAGCCCCAGCATTTT
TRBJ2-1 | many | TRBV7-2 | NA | CASSPRHEQFF | TGTGCCAGCAGCCCCAGGCATGAGCAGTTCTTC
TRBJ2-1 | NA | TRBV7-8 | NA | CASSWGGADEQFF | TGTGCCAGCAGCTGGGGCGGGGCGGATGAGCAGTTCTTC
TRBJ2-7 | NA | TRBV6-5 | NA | CASGPGGSYEQYF | TGTGCCAGCGGACCAGGAGGTAGTTACGAGCAGTACTTC
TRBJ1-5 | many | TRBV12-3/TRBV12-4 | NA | CASIKTEAGQPQHF | TGTGCCAGCATCAAAACAGAGGCGGGTCAGCCCCAGCATTTT
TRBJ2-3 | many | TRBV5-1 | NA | CASTEGSSTDTQYF | TGCGCCAGCACAGAGGGCTCCAGCACAGATACGCAGTATTTT
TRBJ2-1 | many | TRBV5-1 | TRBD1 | CASSTQGSEDEQFF | TGCGCCAGCAGCACACAGGGGAGTGAGGATGAGCAGTTCTTC
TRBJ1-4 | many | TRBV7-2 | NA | CASSLGLGGGSSEKLFF | TGTGCCAGCAGCTTAGGTCTTGGAGGAGGATCTAGTGAAAAACTGTTTTTT
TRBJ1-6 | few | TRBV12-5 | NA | CASALTRVLDGSYNSPLHF | TGTGCTAGTGCCCTGACCCGGGTTCTCGACGGCTCCTATAATTCACCCCTCCACTTT
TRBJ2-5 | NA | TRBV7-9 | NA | CASSPRDLQETQYF | TGTGCCAGCAGCCCGAGGGACTTACAAGAGACCCAGTACTTC
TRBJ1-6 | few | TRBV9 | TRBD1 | CASSQAQGIDSPLHF | TGTGCCAGCAGCCAGGCACAGGGGATTGACTCACCCCTCCACTTT
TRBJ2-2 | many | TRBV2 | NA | CASSEISISGELFF | TGTGCCAGCAGTGAAATATCAATCTCCGGGGAGCTGTTTTTT
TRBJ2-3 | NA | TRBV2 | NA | CASRTLGTDTQYF | TGTGCCAGCAGGACCTTAGGCACAGATACGCAGTATTTT
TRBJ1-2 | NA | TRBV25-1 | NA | CASSDHGVGTF | TGTGCCAGCAGTGATCACGGAGTTGGCACCTTC
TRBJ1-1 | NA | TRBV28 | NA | CASSYPGGADTEAFF | TGTGCCAGCAGTTACCCGGGTGGAGCTGACACTGAAGCTTTCTTT
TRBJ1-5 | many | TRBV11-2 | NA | CASSLDVGPQHF | TGTGCCAGCAGCTTAGATGTGGGGCCCCAGCATTTT
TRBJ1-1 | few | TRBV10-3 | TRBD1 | CAINGQAGRMNTEAFF | TGTGCCATCAACGGACAGGCCGGGAGGATGAACACTGAAGCTTTCTTT
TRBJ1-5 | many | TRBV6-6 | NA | CASYGDWDQPQHF | TGTGCCAGCTACGGCGATTGGGATCAGCCCCAGCATTTT
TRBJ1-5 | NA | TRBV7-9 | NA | CASSLGSGIPSNQPQHF | TGTGCCAGCAGCTTAGGGTCCGGGATCCCGAGCAATCAGCCCCAGCATTTT
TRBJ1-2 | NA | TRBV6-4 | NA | CASSPLPGHYGYTF | TGTGCCAGCAGTCCACTTCCGGGGCACTATGGCTACACCTTC
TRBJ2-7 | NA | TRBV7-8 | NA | CASRFRPERDEQYF | TGTGCCAGTCGGTTTAGGCCCGAACGAGATGAGCAGTACTTC
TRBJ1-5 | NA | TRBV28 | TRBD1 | CASSRTGEPQHF | TGTGCCAGCAGTAGGACAGGGGAGCCCCAGCATTTT